This T cell receptor beta chain is drawn from a study of CD8+ T cells in alopecia areata. Following extraction, RNA underwent reverse transcription to cDNA, which served as the sequencing template. The data were produced by immunoSEQ multiplex PCR, yet TCRdb's version contains in-frame clones alone and is incomplete. The table lists a few hundred thousand clones, over 60% of them singletons, with around 1.2% in the top ten. Treatment noted: oral pan-JAK inhibitor, 5-10 mg twice daily. Cell sorting on a FACSAria was used to separate CD4+ and CD8+ T cells from the PBMCs. The source was CD4+ T cells sorted from blood, collected around week 44, from a patient treated with tofacitinib. The clonotype comes from a human donor with alopecia areata.

The CDR3 protein is CASSLRGNYGYTF. The CDR3 DNA is TGTGCCAGCAGCTTGAGGGGAAACTATGGCTACACCTTC. The rearrangement uses TRBV7-3 and TRBJ1-2; TRBD1 is a possible D gene (5 bases). The CDR3 consists of 13 residues. The germline V gene has CDR1 SGHTA and CDR2 FQGTGA. V lost 3 bases and J 2 bases, leaving 7 bases between the germline ends.